The 21 T cell receptor beta chains given below trace back to one sample, sequenced in a study of T cells after yellow fever vaccination. TCRdb re-called the 5' RACE reads through MiXCR, storing one row per CDR3 protein. The sample consists of under 300,000 distinct CDR3 sequences, about an eighth of them appearing once. The sequences come from CD4+ T cells sorted from PBMCs, collected 45 days after the yellow fever booster vaccination. The receptors were gathered from a man aged 30 to 39 who received the YFV17D yellow fever vaccine.

This clonotype was found a few times. The chain uses TRBV12-3 or TRBV12-4 and TRBJ2-2; D is undetermined. Trimming left V 6 bases short and J 4 bases short, with 12 bases between. The CDR3 consists of 14 residues. In DNA form, the CDR3 reads TGTGCCAGCAGGGAGACAATCCTCACCGGGGAGCTGTTTTTT. Translating it yields CASRETILTGELFF.

For this clonotype: This may be a read error: a much more frequent sequence differs by one nucleotide. The V call is TRBV12-3 or TRBV12-4, the J call TRBJ1-2; D gene unclear. The CDR3 is 12 residues long. CDR3 in amino acids: CAISLASYGYTF. In DNA form, the CDR3 reads TGTGCCATCAGTTTGGCCAGCTATGGCTACACCTTC.

Ten or more counts support this clonotype. This sequence joins TRBV5-1 and TRBJ1-1; D is perhaps TRBD1 (6 bases). The germline V gene has CDR1 SGHRS and CDR2 YFSETQ. This CDR3 has 13 amino acids. Here the CDR3 DNA reads TGCGCGTGCGGGCAGGGAAGGGGGACTGAAGCTTTCTTT. Translating gives CACGQGRGTEAFF.

This clonotype was seen more than once but under ten times. The chain carries TRBV7-2 and TRBJ2-3, with 15 bases that match TRBD2. V lost 0 bases to trimming and J lost 4 bases; unmatched junction nucleotides: 2. The CDR3 runs 17 residues. Germline CDR1 SGHTA, CDR2 FQGNSA. The CDR3 DNA reads as TGTGCCAGCAGCTTAGCCGGGACTAGCGGGAGGTCAGATACGCAGTATTTT. It yields the protein CASSLAGTSGRSDTQYF.

The chain carries TRBV3-1 and TRBJ2-1; D gene uncertain. Germline-derived CDR1 and CDR2 are LGHDT and YNNKEL (reference sequence). Trimming stripped 8 bases from V and 5 bases from J, with 13 bases between. This CDR3 has 13 residues. This chain's CDR3 is CASQDPWNNEQFF. CDR3 nucleotides: TGTGCCAGCCAAGATCCCTGGAACAATGAGCAGTTCTTC.

The chain couples TRBV7-9 to TRBJ2-1; D not resolved. The germline V gene has CDR1 SEHNR and CDR2 FQNEAQ (reference sequence). V lost 8 bases, J lost 6 bases, and 14 bases lay in between. The CDR3 covers 13 residues. This chain's CDR3 is CASEGFPRNEQFF. CDR3 coding DNA: TGTGCCAGCGAAGGGTTCCCTCGCAATGAGCAGTTCTTC. Full variable domain (rest looked up from reference TRBV7-9 and TRBJ2-1): DTGVSQNPRHKITKRGQNVTFRCDPISEHNRLYWYRQTLGQGPEFLTYFQNEAQLEKSRLLSDRFSAERPKGSFSTLEIQRTEQGDSAMYLCASEGFPRNEQFFGPGTRLTVL.

This rearrangement joins TRBV12-3 or TRBV12-4 to TRBJ2-2; 7 bases line up with TRBD2. This CDR3 region has 16 residues. Trimming cost V 6 bases and J 4 bases; bases outside gene matches: 11. The CDR3 DNA is TGTGCCAGCAGGGTCCGTGCGGGAGCGAGCACCGGGGAGCTGTTTTTT. This sequence encodes CASRVRAGASTGELFF.

This clonotype has a count of ten or more. The chain combines TRBV20-1 with TRBJ2-3, with 12 bases identical to TRBD2. Germline V gene data show CDR1 as DFQATT and CDR2 as SNEGSKA (reference sequence). CDR3 size: 15 residues. V dropped 2 bases and J dropped 1; count of bases not matched to a gene: 1. In DNA form, the CDR3 reads TGCAGTGCTAGACGACTAGCGGGAGGCACAGATACGCAGTATTTT. It is translated as CSARRLAGGTDTQYF.

The chain carries TRBV5-1 and TRBJ1-1; D is perhaps TRBD1 (5 bases). CDR3 size: 15 residues. The germline CDR1 and CDR2 sequences are SGHRS and YFSETQ. V dropped 5 bases and J dropped 3 bases, with 17 bases sitting between them. The CDR3 region has the DNA TGCGCCAGCAGTCGGCAGCCCGGGGCGGACACTGAAGCTTTCTTT. This sequence encodes CASSRQPGADTEAFF.

This clonotype was found a few times. The rearrangement joins TRBV20-1 to TRBJ2-4; D possibly corresponds to TRBD1 (6 bases). The CDR3 is made up of 13 amino acids. Trimming cost V 5 bases and J 10 bases, with 18 bases left between them. Germline lookup yields CDR1 DFQATT and CDR2 SNEGSKA (reference sequence). CDR3 nucleotide sequence: TGCAGTGCTGCCGGGCCAGGGGATGTGATTCAGTACTTC. This codes for CSAAGPGDVIQYF.

The chain links TRBV20-1 to TRBJ2-3, with TRBD2 identical over 8 bases. The trim removed 7 bases at V and 3 bases at J, leaving 12 bases unmatched. The germline CDR1 and CDR2 sequences are DFQATT and SNEGSKA (reference sequence). This CDR3 spans 15 amino acids. The DNA for the CDR3 is TGCAGTGGACTAAAGCGACTAGCGAGTACAGATACGCAGTATTTT. Translated: CSGLKRLASTDTQYF.

In this sample, this clonotype turned up a few times. This chain connects TRBV4-1 to TRBJ2-5, with D possibly TRBD1 on 6 matching bases. Trimming removed 6 bases at V and 3 bases at J, with 14 bases between. Germline V gene sequence: CDR1 MGHRA, CDR2 YSYEKL. This CDR3 has 14 residues. This CDR3 is CASSLRPGEETQYF. The CDR3 DNA sequence: TGCGCCAGCAGTCTTCGTCCAGGGGAAGAGACCCAGTACTTC.

This clonotype occurred a few times. V is TRBV4-3 and J is TRBJ2-3; possible D gene TRBD1, 5 bases. V was shortened by 0 bases and J by 1 base, with 8 bases between the two germline ends. Germline CDR1 reads LGHNA; CDR2 reads YSLEER. CDR3 size: 15 residues. This CDR3 reads CASSQEGQRTDTQYF. DNA for the CDR3: TGCGCCAGCAGCCAAGAGGGGCAACGCACAGATACGCAGTATTTT.

The chain links TRBV29-1 to TRBJ2-5, with 9 bases fitting TRBD2. The CDR3 spans 13 residues. Trimming removed 7 bases from V and 5 bases from J; junction bases left unmatched: 8. Germline values: CDR1 SQVTM, CDR2 ANQGSEA. The CDR3 sequence: CSGLAEGGETQYF. Here the CDR3 DNA reads TGCAGCGGACTAGCGGAGGGGGGGGAGACCCAGTACTTC.

This chain connects TRBV20-1 to TRBJ1-6, with a tentative D call TRBD1 (5 bases). CDR3 length: 15 amino acids. V was pared by 0 bases and J by 6 bases, with 12 bases between. CDR1 is DFQATT, CDR2 SNEGSKA, per germline (reference sequence). In DNA, the CDR3 is TGCAGTGCTAGAGATTCTAGGCAGGGTAATTCACCCCTCCACTTT. Amino acids: CSARDSRQGNSPLHF.

This clonotype occurred a few times. V is TRBV18 and J is TRBJ2-3, with 9 bases aligning to TRBD2. The CDR3 length is 17 residues. CDR1 and CDR2 (germline): KGHSH, LQKENI. V lost 1 base, J lost 4 bases, and 9 bases stayed unmatched. CDR3 sequence reads: CASSPLRREGVADTQYF. The CDR3 bases are TGTGCCAGCTCACCACTCCGGCGGGAGGGGGTCGCAGATACGCAGTATTTT.

V and J are TRBV24-1 and TRBJ2-3; 9 bases map to TRBD2. From germline, CDR1 is KGHDR and CDR2 SFDVKD. This CDR3 has 14 amino acids. After removal of 6 bases from V and 2 bases from J, the junction contained 2 bases not matched to a gene. The CDR3: CATSRLADTDTQYF. CDR3 sequence (DNA): TGTGCCACCAGTCGACTAGCGGACACAGATACGCAGTATTTT.

The sample holds many counts of this clonotype. V and J are TRBV12-3 or TRBV12-4 and TRBJ2-7; possible D gene TRBD2, 6 bases. The CDR3 covers 15 residues. Trimming pared 2 bases from V and 0 bases from J, leaving 11 bases between. The CDR3 bases are TGTGCCAGCAGTTTACGTGGACTAAACTCCTACGAGCAGTACTTC. Its translation is CASSLRGLNSYEQYF.

V usage is TRBV29-1 and J usage is TRBJ2-7, with 10 nucleotides matching TRBD1. There are 14 residues in the CDR3. Germline V lookup: CDR1 SQVTM, CDR2 ANQGSEA. V lost 3 bases and J lost 3; bases outside the gene matches: 5. The CDR3, as DNA: TGCAGCGTTGAGGCTGGGACAGGGGTCTACGAGCAGTACTTC. Its protein product is CSVEAGTGVYEQYF.

This clonotype was seen repeatedly, ten times or more. V gene TRBV5-5 combines with J gene TRBJ2-2, with D perhaps TRBD1 or TRBD2 (5 bases each). Trimming removed 0 bases from V and 5 bases from J, with 14 bases in between. The germline V gene has CDR1 SGHKS and CDR2 YYEKEE (reference sequence). The CDR3 sequence is 16 residues long. CDR3 bases: TGTGCCAGCAGCTTGGAAGCGGTGGGGCGGACCGGGGAGCTGTTTTTT. Translating it yields CASSLEAVGRTGELFF.

The chain recombines TRBV14 with TRBJ2-2; possibly TRBD1 for D (6 bases). The V gene's germline CDR1 is SGHDN and CDR2 FVKESK. Trimming stripped 5 bases from V and 4 bases from J, with 14 bases between. CDR3 length: 15 residues. CDR3: CASSEYRASTGELFF. The CDR3 DNA follows: TGTGCCAGCAGCGAGTACAGGGCGAGCACCGGGGAGCTGTTTTTT.